This T cell receptor (beta chain) was identified in a study of control samples from healthy donors and cancer patients. CDR3 length: 14 amino acids. Germline-derived CDR1 and CDR2 are ENHRY and SYGVKD. Losses at the gene ends were 6 bases for V and 1 base for J; bases not matched to a gene: 2. Sequenced by immunoSEQ multiplex PCR; TCRdb stores in-frame clones only, minus some. The sample has roughly 200,000 clones, roughly 94% seen once; the top ten hold roughly 1.6%. Material: blood. This clonotype originated in a man between 50 and 59 years old in good health. This chain links TRBV10-3 with TRBJ2-5; 10 nucleotides match TRBD1. The CDR3 spells CAIRGDRGQETQYF. The CDR3 DNA sequence: TGTGCCATCAGGGGGGACAGGGGCCAAGAGACCCAGTACTTC.